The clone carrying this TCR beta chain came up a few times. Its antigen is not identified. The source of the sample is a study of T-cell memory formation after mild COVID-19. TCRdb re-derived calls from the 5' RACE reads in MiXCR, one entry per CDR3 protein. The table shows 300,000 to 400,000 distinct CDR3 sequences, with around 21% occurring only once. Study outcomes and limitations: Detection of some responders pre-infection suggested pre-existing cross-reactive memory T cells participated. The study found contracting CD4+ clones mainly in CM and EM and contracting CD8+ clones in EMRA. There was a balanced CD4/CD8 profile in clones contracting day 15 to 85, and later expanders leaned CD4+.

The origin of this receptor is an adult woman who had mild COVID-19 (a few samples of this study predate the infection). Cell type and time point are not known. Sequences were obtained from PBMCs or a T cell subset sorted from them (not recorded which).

For the CDR3, the DNA is TGTGCCAGCGGCTTAAGCGGGAGCTCCTACGAGCAGTACTTC. Residues: CASGLSGSSYEQYF. The chain joins TRBV2 to TRBJ2-7, with 8 bases fitting TRBD2. J lost 0 bases, V lost 8 bases, and 6 bases had no gene match. Germline CDR1 reads SNHLY; CDR2 reads FYNNEI. The CDR3 is 14 amino acids.